Sequencing of this T cell receptor beta chain was carried out in a study of T cell responses to AZD1222 COVID-19 vaccine (dated by TCRdb to the early 2020s). General notes on the study: TCR sequencing was performed for roughly 250 trial participants, of whom about 200 were given two doses of AZD1222 and about 25 were given two doses of MenACWY control vaccine. Enrollment into the trials was organized by age into subgroups of 18-55, 56-69 and 70-plus years, and those subgroups contained about 160, 30 and 59 TCR-sequenced participants, respectively.

The intended sense of this specimen's time point label: about 28 days (+/-7) after the second vaccine dose. AZD1222 recipients given second doses at about 4 weeks or at about 12 weeks were pooled, since spike-specific TCR depth and breadth were not found to differ between the two schedules. Vaccinee samples came from UK trials COV001 and COV002, including a single-blind randomized controlled phase 2/3 trial of AZD1222 (ChAdOx1 nCoV-19) in healthy adults. Trial participant PBMC samples were collected at day 0 and day 28 after the second dose for TCRbeta chain sequencing. Concerning this clone: Its recognized antigen is unknown. No clone much larger than this one lies a single base away; base qualities are absent.

The CDR3 regions of human TCRbeta chains were analyzed by immunosequencing. The study's processing was this. TCRs in the repertoires were matched against a reference library of SARS-CoV-2-specific TCRs that had been generated with the MIRA antigen-specificity platform. Breadth was defined as the fraction of unique TCRs that were SARS-CoV-2-associated. Depth was defined as the fraction of total T cells that were SARS-CoV-2-associated. Using the MIRA data, each spike-specific TCR was assigned both to the spike region to which the TCR was reactive and to a CD4 or CD8 class. Log10-transformed breadth and depth values were compared by one-way ANOVA with Sidak's multiple comparisons tests. TCRdb obtained this table from immuneACCESS and retained in-frame rearrangements with V and J assigned. These tables miss some clones; where compared with another copy, unresolved V genes account for less than half of the shortfall, and the remainder is unexplained. V and J calls and clone size are copied from that table; D and trimming were computed from the DNA. The sample yields 90,000 to 150,000 clones; roughly 87% were counted once. The ten most abundant clones make up approximately 2.6% of the sample.

Including cysteine and phenylalanine, the CDR3 has 13 amino acids. The sequence is cut down to CDR3 DNA, 39 bases in frame from base 1. CDR1 and CDR2 were assigned from the germline V gene as SQVTM and ANQGSEA. V is pared back by 6 bases and J by 9 bases, with 15 bases lying between the germline termini. Study-wide findings and limitations: A significant rise in spike-specific TCR breadth and depth was observed after two AZD1222 doses relative to day 0 and relative to MenACWY recipients. Participants were mostly white British, with more females than males. The authors suggested clonal diversity may have been underestimated. CD4 TCRs associated with the vaccine covered the entire spike protein, and the dominant responses were in regions 160-218 and 743-854. Conclusions about previously exposed vaccinees are limited, since just 6 or 7 AZD1222 recipients were seropositive for SARS-CoV-2 at baseline. In the small 56-69-year group, the increase in depth fell short of significance, most likely because of low power. Because no day 14 peak-response samples were available, repertoires were characterized only after the peak T cell response. Epitopes outside the regions mutated in the B.1.351 and B.1.1.7 variants were reportedly recognized by nearly half of the unique spike-specific TCRs.

The receptor chain draws on TRBV29-1 and TRBJ1-6; TRBD1 could be the D gene, as 6 bases match. The receptor was isolated from an adult who received the AZD1222 COVID-19 vaccine. Sequenced material: peripheral blood, taken 28 days after the second AZD1222 dose. CDR3 loop: CSVSGTSGSPLHF. The nucleotides are TGCAGCGTCTCCGGGACATCGGGTTCACCCCTCCACTTT.